This T cell receptor beta chain was recorded in a study of regulatory T cells in long-lasting Graves disease. Ten or more counts support this clonotype. From germline, CDR1 is MNHEY and CDR2 SMNVEV (reference sequence). This CDR3 comprises 14 residues. Trimming took 4 bases from V and 0 from J, leaving 9 bases between them. Time point defined: newly diagnosed GD, antithyroid drugs for less than 3 months. Extracted RNA from PBMCs served as the source of the TCR library. Patients with Graves' disease were diagnosed by American Thyroid Association guidelines. One endocrinology department in Xi'an, China, was where patients came from. The TCR beta library used iRepertoire HTBI primers with Arm-PCR amplification of CDR3. TCRdb re-derived calls from the multiplex PCR reads in MiXCR, one entry per CDR3 protein. The top ten clones hold roughly 9.3% of a sample with about 500,000 distinct CDR3 sequences, around 12% of them seen once.

The sample was also linked to a second study, of T cells in Graves' hyperthyroidism and ophthalmopathy. That investigation notes: No progression to ophthalmopathy during 18 months of follow-up defined stable disease. RT-PCR in the first round (using the HTBI primer set) targeted the TCR CDR3.

The origin of this receptor is a young woman with Graves disease. The rearrangement joins TRBV27 to TRBJ1-1, with TRBD1 as a possible D gene (5 bases). This sample comprised peripheral blood mononuclear cells (PBMCs), obtained at new diagnosis, from a patient treated with antithyroid drugs. Written as DNA, the CDR3 is TGTGCCAGCAGTTCTCCGACAGTGAACACTGAAGCTTTCTTT. Translated, it gives CASSSPTVNTEAFF.